A selection of T cell receptor beta chains follows, all from one sample in a study of T cells in Graves' hyperthyroidism and ophthalmopathy. TCRdb re-called the multiplex PCR reads with MiXCR, one entry per CDR3 protein. Among more than 450,000 distinct CDR3 sequences listed, just under 20% were seen once. The sequenced material came from blood. These receptors all come from a middle-aged man with Graves' ophthalmopathy. CDR3s include the opening cysteine and the closing phenylalanine or tryptophan. A D gene is named only where the DNA matches it firmly. Clone sizes are given selectively: once, few, many, or a class where the clone is expanded.

>NA|NA|TRBV6-1|TRBJ2-7
CASSELRVPSYEQYF
TGTGCCAGCAGTGAACTCCGAGTCCCTTCCTACGAGCAGTACTTC
>NA|many|TRBV2|TRBJ2-3
CASLAGAVGADTQYF
TGTGCCAGCCTAGCTGGGGCAGTCGGGGCTGATACGCAGTATTTT
>NA|NA|TRBV30|TRBJ1-5
CAWASGNFNQPQHF
TGTGCCTGGGCCTCAGGGAACTTCAATCAGCCCCAGCATTTT
>TRBD2|many|TRBV28|TRBJ2-7
CASSILAGGLGEQYF
TGTGCCAGCAGTATACTAGCGGGAGGTTTGGGGGAGCAGTACTTC
>NA|NA|TRBV5-1|TRBJ1-4
CASSLGVGNNEKLFF
TGCGCCAGCAGCTTGGGAGTTGGCAATAATGAAAAACTGTTTTTT
>NA|few|TRBV6-5|TRBJ1-1
CASSYGGMNTEAFF
TGTGCCAGCAGTTACGGAGGGATGAACACTGAAGCTTTCTTT
>NA|many|TRBV20-1|TRBJ2-7
CSAGRTLPYEQYF
TGCAGTGCTGGACGGACATTACCCTACGAGCAGTACTTC
>TRBD1|few|TRBV6-5|TRBJ1-5
CASSSTGEPQHF
TGTGCCAGCAGTTCTACAGGGGAGCCCCAGCATTTT
>TRBD2|few|TRBV20-1|TRBJ2-5
CSGGGTETQYF
TGCAGTGGCGGGGGAACAGAGACCCAGTACTTC
>NA|many|TRBV7-2|TRBJ2-2
CASEVGPNGGELFF
TGTGCCAGCGAGGTGGGCCCCAACGGCGGGGAGCTGTTTTTT
>NA|few|TRBV20-1|TRBJ2-6
CSARANMGAVAGANVLTF
TGCAGTGCTAGAGCCAACATGGGGGCGGTTGCTGGGGCCAACGTCCTGACTTTC
>TRBD1|many|TRBV7-3|TRBJ1-5
CASSFKYGTEDNQPQHF
TGTGCCAGCAGCTTTAAATACGGGACAGAAGACAATCAGCCCCAGCATTTT
>TRBD1|many|TRBV28|TRBJ2-1
CASSSPGGWSNEQFF
TGTGCCAGCAGTTCCCCAGGGGGTTGGTCCAATGAGCAGTTCTTC
>NA|many|TRBV27|TRBJ1-1
CASSLLMGGSTEAFF
TGTGCCAGCAGTTTATTAATGGGGGGATCCACTGAAGCTTTCTTT
>NA|few|TRBV7-8|TRBJ2-7
CASSLVSLGEQYF
TGTGCCAGCAGCTTAGTTTCCCTCGGCGAGCAGTACTTC
>TRBD2|NA|TRBV5-1|TRBJ2-5
CASSSKPGLAGAQETQYF
TGCGCCAGCAGCTCCAAACCCGGACTAGCGGGGGCACAAGAGACCCAGTACTTC
>NA|NA|TRBV15|TRBJ2-5
CATSRDLGETQYF
TGTGCCACCAGCAGAGACCTCGGGGAGACCCAGTACTTC
>NA|NA|TRBV6-1|TRBJ1-5
CASSSGSFGNQPQHF
TGTGCCAGCAGCTCCGGGTCCTTTGGCAATCAGCCCCAGCATTTT
>NA|many|TRBV12-3/TRBV12-4|TRBJ1-2
CASRTYGQSYGYTF
TGTGCCAGCAGAACCTACGGGCAGAGCTATGGCTACACCTTC
>NA|NA|TRBV10-3|TRBJ2-7
CAPQGSYEQYF
TGTGCCCCCCAGGGGAGTTACGAGCAGTACTTC
>TRBD1|many|TRBV11-2|TRBJ1-5
CASSKGTGGNQPQHF
TGTGCCAGCAGCAAAGGGACAGGGGGCAATCAGCCCCAGCATTTT
>NA|many|TRBV7-2|TRBJ2-3
CASSQRFGDTQYF
TGTGCCAGCAGCCAGAGGTTCGGAGATACGCAGTATTTT
>TRBD2|many|TRBV11-2|TRBJ2-1
CASSLGGGYSYNEQFF
TGTGCCAGCAGCTTAGGCGGGGGGTACTCCTACAATGAGCAGTTCTTC
>TRBD1|NA|TRBV29-1|TRBJ2-2
CSVEPPGGTGELFF
TGCAGCGTTGAACCTCCAGGGGGAACCGGGGAGCTGTTTTTT